This TCR beta chain was profiled in a study of OX40 agonist ivuxolimab in advanced cancers. Study findings and constraints: Expanded clones belonging to CD8+ T cells outnumbered, on average, those of CD4+.

TCRdb's copy holds only in-frame clones and misses some; the assay was immunoSEQ multiplex PCR. Among some 50,000 clones, around nine tenths were seen once, and the ten largest hold less than 0.75%. This CDR3 has 15 residues. V lost 6 bases, J lost 3 bases, and 17 bases lay in between. Comments on this clone: Its antigen is undetermined.

The chain employs TRBV5-3 and TRBJ2-3; weak D call: TRBD2 (6 bases). TRBV5-3 is an ORF; its function is uncertain. This TCR was recovered from an adult with an advanced solid tumor such as melanoma, head and neck, liver or kidney cancer. Sequencing was performed on CD4+ or CD8+ T cells sorted from blood, taken in a trial of the OX40 agonist ivuxolimab. In nucleotides, the CDR3 is TGTGCCAGAAAGTCGGCCGGGGGTGCGACAGATACGCAGTATTTT. Protein sequence: CARKSAGGATDTQYF.